The sequence of this TCR beta chain was determined in a study of CD4 T cells in relation to SARS-CoV-2 and coronaviruses. About the study: After nine to eleven days of antigen culture, PBMC TCR beta CDR3s were sequenced. Study observations and caveats: Compared with monoreactive clones, crossreactive clones showed significantly weaker SARS-CoV-2 expansion. Each donor contributed either pre-pandemic or post-infection samples, not both.

The CDR3 length is 14 residues. CDR1 and CDR2 from the germline V gene are SNHLY and FYNNEI. Trimming cost V 5 bases and J 3 bases, with 8 bases left between them. Sequencing was performed with immunoSEQ multiplex PCR; in TCRdb, only in-frame clones are kept and a portion is missing. The sample records 20,000 or so clones, about 72% being singletons. Unexposed donor CD4+ T cells date from 2011-2018, before the COVID-19 pandemic. CD4+ T cells were isolated from the cells after around 11 days of culture. Cells permitting, SARS-CoV-2 S/N and four cold-coronavirus spikes were tested on unexposed-donor CD4+ T cells. About this clone itself: Its antigen is not identified.

This sequence was found in a human donor in good health. The chain carries TRBV2 and TRBJ1-6; D not certain. Sequencing was performed on CD4+ T cells from PBMCs, cultured in vitro. CDR3 in amino acids: CASSLQHYNSPLHF. The CDR3, as DNA: TGTGCCAGCAGTTTACAACACTATAATTCACCCCTCCACTTT.